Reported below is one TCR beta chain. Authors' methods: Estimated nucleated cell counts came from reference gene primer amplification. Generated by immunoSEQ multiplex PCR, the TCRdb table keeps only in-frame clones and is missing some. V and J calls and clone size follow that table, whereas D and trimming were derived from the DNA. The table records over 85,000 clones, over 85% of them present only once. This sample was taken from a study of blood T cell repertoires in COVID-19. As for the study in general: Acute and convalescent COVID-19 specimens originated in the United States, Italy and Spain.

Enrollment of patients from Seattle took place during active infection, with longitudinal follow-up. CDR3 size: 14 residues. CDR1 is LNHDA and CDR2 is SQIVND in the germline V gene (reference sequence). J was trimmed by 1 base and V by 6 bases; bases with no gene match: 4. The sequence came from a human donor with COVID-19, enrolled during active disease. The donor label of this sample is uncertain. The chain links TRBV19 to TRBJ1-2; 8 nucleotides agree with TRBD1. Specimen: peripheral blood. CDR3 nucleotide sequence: TGTGCCAGTAGCGGGACAGGCCTTAACTATGGCTACACCTTC. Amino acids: CASSGTGLNYGYTF.